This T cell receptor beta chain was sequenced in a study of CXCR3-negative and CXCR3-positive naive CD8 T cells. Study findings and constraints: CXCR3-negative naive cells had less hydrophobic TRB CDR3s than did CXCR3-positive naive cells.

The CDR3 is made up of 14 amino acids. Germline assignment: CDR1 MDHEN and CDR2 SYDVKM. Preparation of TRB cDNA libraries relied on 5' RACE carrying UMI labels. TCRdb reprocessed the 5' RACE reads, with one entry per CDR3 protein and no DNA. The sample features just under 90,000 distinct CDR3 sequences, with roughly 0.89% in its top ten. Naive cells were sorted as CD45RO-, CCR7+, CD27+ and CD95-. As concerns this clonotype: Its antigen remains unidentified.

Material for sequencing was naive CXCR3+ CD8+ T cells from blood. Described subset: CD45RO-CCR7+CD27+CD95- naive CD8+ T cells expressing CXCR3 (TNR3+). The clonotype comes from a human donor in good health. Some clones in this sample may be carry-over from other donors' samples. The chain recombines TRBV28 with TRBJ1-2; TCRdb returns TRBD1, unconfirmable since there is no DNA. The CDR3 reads CARPGQGANYGYTF.